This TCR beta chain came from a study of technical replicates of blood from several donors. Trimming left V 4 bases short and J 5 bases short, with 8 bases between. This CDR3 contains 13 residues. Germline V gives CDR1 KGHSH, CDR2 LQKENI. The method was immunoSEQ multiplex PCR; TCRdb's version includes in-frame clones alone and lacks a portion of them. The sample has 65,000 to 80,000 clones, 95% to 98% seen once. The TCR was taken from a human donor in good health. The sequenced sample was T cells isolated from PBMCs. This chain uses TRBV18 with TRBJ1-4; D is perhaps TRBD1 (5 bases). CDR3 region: CASSLDTNEKLFF. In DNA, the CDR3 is TGTGCCAGCTCACTGGACACGAATGAAAAACTGTTTTTT. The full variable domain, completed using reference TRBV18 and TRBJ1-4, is NAGVMQNPRHLVRRRGQEARLRCSPMKGHSHVYWYRQLPEEGLKFMVYLQKENIIDESGMPKERFSAEFPKEGPSILRIQQVVRGDSAAYFCASSLDTNEKLFFGSGTQLSVL.